The rows below give T cell receptor beta chains drawn from one sample of a study of cytomegalovirus exposure and HLA in healthy donors. Assay used: immunoSEQ multiplex PCR; TCRdb lists only in-frame clones, some missing. The table has roughly 160,000 clones, approximately 80% seen once. Sequenced: PBMCs. The receptors here all came from a woman aged 50 to 60 in good health and CMV-seronegative. Each CDR3 is given with its conserved first and last residue.

V gene	J gene	CDR3 protein
TRBV5-6	TRBJ2-2	CASSFFSPGSAGELFF
TRBV4-3	TRBJ2-7	CASSQDSTTYEQYF
TRBV5-6	TRBJ2-2	CASSFGGELFF
TRBV29-1	TRBJ1-2	CSVRDRGRRGYTF
TRBV4-3	TRBJ1-2	CASSQDSQDYGYTF
TRBV28	TRBJ2-5	CASAKQGTQETQYF
TRBV20-1	TRBJ2-5	CSASRGTQYF
TRBV19	TRBJ1-2	CASSIDRDRDYGYTF
TRBV11-3	TRBJ2-5	CASSLPKGILETQYF
TRBV5-6	TRBJ1-5	CASSLYAVSNQPQHF
TRBV2	TRBJ1-4	CASSGMLGVANEKLFF
TRBV28	TRBJ2-2	CASSFVGANTGELFF
TRBV2	TRBJ1-5	CASSRREQPQHF
TRBV28	TRBJ2-7	CASSSRAGRNEQYF
TRBV4-1	TRBJ2-7	CASSQDQGSGAYEQYF
TRBV19	TRBJ1-1	CASSILLLGAEAFF
TRBV19	TRBJ1-2	CASSRLYGYTF
TRBV18	TRBJ2-1	CASSPPGVNEQFF
TRBV4-2	TRBJ1-5	CASSQRQGNSNQPQHF
TRBV5-4	TRBJ1-3	CASSPTHGQQGNTIYF
TRBV21-1	TRBJ2-3	CASSKDPWGGRAGDTQYF
TRBV6-6	TRBJ2-7	CASVGGRYEQYF
TRBV13	TRBJ1-1	CASSLKGQGTLTEAFF
TRBV9	TRBJ1-1	CASSVGAAATEAFF
TRBV9	TRBJ2-1	CASSVGAGASYNEQFF
TRBV6-6	TRBJ1-2	CASSYYRQDGYTF
TRBV7-2	TRBJ2-7	CASSLGRYEQYF
TRBV10-3	TRBJ2-3	CAISDLLADSTDTQYF
TRBV5-1	TRBJ1-2	CASSLRGDNGYTF
TRBV15	TRBJ1-5	CATSRDQRRDQPQHF
TRBV5-6	TRBJ2-2	CASSLGAGEDTGELFF
TRBV7-2	TRBJ2-7	CASSLGYNLEQYF
TRBV18	TRBJ2-7	CASSPDSRGSYEQYF
TRBV6-1	TRBJ2-5	CASTQGGRWETQYF
TRBV9	TRBJ1-2	CASSVGQGQFSFYGYTF
TRBV7-9	TRBJ1-1	CASSLEGGLNTEAFF
TRBV7-8	TRBJ2-7	CASSSGQAPLEQYF
TRBV9	TRBJ2-3	CASSGLRTGGPTDTQYF
TRBV9	TRBJ1-3	CASSPRTAYSGNTIYF
TRBV21-1	TRBJ1-3	CASSKGGQGPSGNTIYF
TRBV5-1	TRBJ2-6	CASRSGSAGANVLTF
TRBV9	TRBJ1-6	CASSPQGPPLHF
TRBV28	TRBJ1-5	CASSRTGVLQPQHF
TRBV6-5	TRBJ2-2	CASGWTSGNTGELFF
TRBV19	TRBJ1-5	CASSITGGTGFQPQHF
TRBV9	TRBJ2-2	CASSFGTSGTGELFF
TRBV7-9	TRBJ1-1	CSSSLGQVEAFF
TRBV19	TRBJ2-6	CASTGFRGAGANVLTF
TRBV19	TRBJ1-1	CASSSVSGKMRTEAFF
TRBV5-4	TRBJ2-2	CASSRRGNGELFF
TRBV2	TRBJ1-1	CASSSPGEGTIEAFF
TRBV5-1	TRBJ2-2	CASSASRDSHTGELFF
TRBV11-2	TRBJ2-5	CASSLTAGGPSGQETQYF
TRBV6-4	TRBJ2-3	CASSSREALRTDTQYF
TRBV29-1	TRBJ2-7	CSVEAGGGYEQYF